This record concerns one T cell receptor beta chain sequence. Its antigen is unknown. The data stem from a study of CD8+ T cells in alopecia areata. Study findings and constraints: In blood and scalp, many expanded lesional clones persisted during tofacitinib.

The CDR3 has 15 amino acids. Germline V gene data show CDR1 as SGHRS and CDR2 as YFSETQ. The germline V and J ends were trimmed by 4 bases and 4 bases, with 14 bases remaining between them. Treatment defined: oral pan-JAK inhibitor, 5-10 mg twice daily. As the sequencing template, cDNA was produced by extracting RNA and reverse transcribing it. Profiling relied on immunoSEQ multiplex PCR, and the TCRdb table lists in-frame clones only, not all of them. The sample includes roughly 200,000 clones, approximately 53% of them seen just once. The clonotype comes from a human donor with alopecia areata. The chain is built from TRBV5-1 and TRBJ1-4; maybe TRBD1 (5 bases). The sample in question was CD8+ T cells sorted from blood, obtained at week 24, from a patient treated with tofacitinib. DNA for the CDR3: TGCGCCAGCAGCCTTCCGGACAAGAATAATGAAAAACTGTTTTTT. It encodes CASSLPDKNNEKLFF. Filled out from reference TRBV5-1 and TRBJ1-4, the complete variable domain reads KAGVTQTPRYLIKTRGQQVTLSCSPISGHRSVSWYQQTPGQGLQFLFEYFSETQRNKGNFPGRFSGRQFSNSRSEMNVSTLELGDSALYLCASSLPDKNNEKLFFGSGTQLSVL.